This T cell receptor (beta chain) is drawn from a study of T-cell memory formation after mild COVID-19. This clonotype was counted between two and nine times. The CDR3 extends over 12 amino acids. CDR1 is SNHLY and CDR2 is FYNNEI in the germline V gene. V lost 6 bases and J lost 11, with 16 bases in between. TCRdb ran MiXCR on the 5' RACE reads and lists one entry per CDR3 protein. Here the sample spans around 55,000 distinct CDR3 sequences, roughly 9.5% being singletons. The rearrangement links TRBV2 to TRBJ1-1; D is unresolved. This sequence was found in a man aged 18 to 29 who had mild COVID-19 (a few samples of this study predate the infection). Cell type and time point are not known. The sequenced material came from PBMCs or a T cell subset sorted from them (not recorded which). CDR3 residues: CASRDGLRLAFF. CDR3 in DNA: TGTGCCAGCAGGGACGGTTTACGGTTGGCTTTCTTT.